This T cell receptor (beta chain) stems from a study of graft-versus-host responses after intestinal transplantation. Looking at the study overall: Recipients across the board were started on anti-thymocyte globulin induction, then kept on tacrolimus and steroids for two to four years. Study results and caveats: Recipient marrow held GvH clones, some first seen in ileum or blood. Researchers found peak circulating GvH clone levels linked to early post-transplant HvG declines.

Of note for this clone: The antigen remains undetermined.

The germline CDR1 and CDR2 sequences are MDHEN and SYDVKM. The V and J ends lost 5 bases and 3 bases respectively, with 17 bases between them. The CDR3 covers 15 residues. Clones were sequenced by immunoSEQ multiplex PCR, and TCRdb holds only the in-frame ones, with some missing. Of some 48,000 clones in the sample, roughly 95% were seen once. V and J are TRBV28 and TRBJ2-7; D may be TRBD1 (6 bases). This clonotype originated in a human donor who was the organ donor for an intestinal transplant. The source was unstimulated CD8+ T cells sorted from spleen or lymph node cells, collected before transplant. CDR3 region: CASSPTGTLVYEQYF. CDR3 coding DNA: TGTGCCAGCAGTCCAACAGGGACGCTCGTCTACGAGCAGTACTTC.